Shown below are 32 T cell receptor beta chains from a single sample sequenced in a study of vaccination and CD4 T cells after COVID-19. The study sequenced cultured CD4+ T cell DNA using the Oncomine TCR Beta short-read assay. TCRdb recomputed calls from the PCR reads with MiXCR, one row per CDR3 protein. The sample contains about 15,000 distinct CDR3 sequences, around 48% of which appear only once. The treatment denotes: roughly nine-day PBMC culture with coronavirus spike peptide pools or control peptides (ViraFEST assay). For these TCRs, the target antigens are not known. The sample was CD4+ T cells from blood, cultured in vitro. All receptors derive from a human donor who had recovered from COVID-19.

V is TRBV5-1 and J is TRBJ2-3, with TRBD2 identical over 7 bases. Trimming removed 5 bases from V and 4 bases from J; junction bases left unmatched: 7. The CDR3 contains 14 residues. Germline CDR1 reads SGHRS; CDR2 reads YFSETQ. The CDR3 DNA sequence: TGCGCCAGCAGAAGGACTAGTCCCTCAGATACGCAGTATTTT. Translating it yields CASRRTSPSDTQYF.

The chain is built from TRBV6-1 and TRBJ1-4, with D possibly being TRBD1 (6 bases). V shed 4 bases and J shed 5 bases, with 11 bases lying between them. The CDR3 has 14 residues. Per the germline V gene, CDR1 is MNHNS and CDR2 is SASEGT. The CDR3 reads CASSGDTVNEKLFF. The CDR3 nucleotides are TGTGCCAGCAGTGGGGACACGGTGAATGAAAAACTGTTTTTT.

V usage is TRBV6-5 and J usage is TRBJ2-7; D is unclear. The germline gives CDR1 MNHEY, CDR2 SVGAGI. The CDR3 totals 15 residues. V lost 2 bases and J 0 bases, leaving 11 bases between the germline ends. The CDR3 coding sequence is TGTGCCAGCAGTTACGGTGGCAGGAGCTCCTACGAGCAGTACTTC. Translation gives CASSYGGRSSYEQYF.

CDR3 in amino acids: CASSFRRTGNYGYTF. CDR3 coding DNA: TGTGCCAGCAGTTTCCGAAGGACAGGGAACTATGGCTACACCTTC. The chain is built from TRBV28 and TRBJ1-2; 8 nucleotides align to TRBD1. Per the germline V gene, CDR1 is MDHEN and CDR2 is SYDVKM. The junction had 5 bases not matched to a gene; V was cut back by 3 bases and J by 2 bases. CDR3 length: 15 amino acids.

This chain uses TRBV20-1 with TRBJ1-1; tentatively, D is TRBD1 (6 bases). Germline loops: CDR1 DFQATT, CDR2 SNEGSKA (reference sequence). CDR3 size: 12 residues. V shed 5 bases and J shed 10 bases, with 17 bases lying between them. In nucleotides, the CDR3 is TGCAGTGCTGAGGACACCCAGGGGCGAGCTTTCTTT. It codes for CSAEDTQGRAFF.

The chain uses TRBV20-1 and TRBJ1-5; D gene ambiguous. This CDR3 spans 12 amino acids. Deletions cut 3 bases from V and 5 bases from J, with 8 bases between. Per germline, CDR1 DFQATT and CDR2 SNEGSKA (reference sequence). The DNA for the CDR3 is TGCAGTGCTAGCGAAGGAGATCAGCCCCAGCATTTT. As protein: CSASEGDQPQHF.

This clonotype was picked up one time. The CDR3 spells CASSLSRYDRVLDTEAFF. In DNA, the CDR3 is TGTGCCAGCAGTTTATCGAGGTATGACAGGGTCTTGGACACTGAAGCTTTCTTT. The V gene is TRBV27, the J gene TRBJ1-1, with 7 bases that match TRBD1. The germline CDR1 and CDR2 sequences are MNHEY and SMNVEV (reference sequence). V lost 0 bases, J lost 3 bases, and 13 bases stayed unmatched. The CDR3 has 18 amino acids.

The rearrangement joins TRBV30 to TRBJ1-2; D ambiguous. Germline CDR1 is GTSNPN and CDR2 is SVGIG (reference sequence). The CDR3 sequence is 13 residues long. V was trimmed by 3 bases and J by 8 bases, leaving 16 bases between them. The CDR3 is CAWSRSGSGGYTF. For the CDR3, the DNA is TGTGCCTGGAGCAGGTCGGGCAGCGGGGGCTACACCTTC.

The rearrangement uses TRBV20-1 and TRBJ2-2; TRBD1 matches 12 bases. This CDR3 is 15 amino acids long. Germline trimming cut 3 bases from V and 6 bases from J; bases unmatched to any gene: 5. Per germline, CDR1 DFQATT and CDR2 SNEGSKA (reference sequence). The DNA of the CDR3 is TGCAGTGCTAGCCCGGGACAGGGGGCATCCGGGGAGCTGTTTTTT. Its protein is CSASPGQGASGELFF.

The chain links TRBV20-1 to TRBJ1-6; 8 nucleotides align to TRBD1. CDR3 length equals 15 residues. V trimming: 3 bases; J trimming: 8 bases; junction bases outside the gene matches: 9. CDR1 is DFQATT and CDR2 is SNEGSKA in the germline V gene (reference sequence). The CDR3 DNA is TGCAGTGCTAGCGTAAGGACAGGGAAGGATTCACCCCTCCACTTT. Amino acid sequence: CSASVRTGKDSPLHF.

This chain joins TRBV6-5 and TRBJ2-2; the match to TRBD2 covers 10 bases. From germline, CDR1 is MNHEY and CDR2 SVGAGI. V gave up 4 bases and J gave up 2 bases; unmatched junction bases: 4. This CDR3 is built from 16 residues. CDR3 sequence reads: CASSSSGRGNTGELFF. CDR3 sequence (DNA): TGTGCCAGCAGTTCTAGCGGGAGAGGAAACACCGGGGAGCTGTTTTTT.

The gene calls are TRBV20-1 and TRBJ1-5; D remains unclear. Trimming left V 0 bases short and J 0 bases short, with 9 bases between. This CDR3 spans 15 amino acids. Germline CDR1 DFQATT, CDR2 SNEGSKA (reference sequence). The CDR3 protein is CSARDPAASNQPQHF. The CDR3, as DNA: TGCAGTGCTAGAGACCCCGCAGCTAGCAATCAGCCCCAGCATTTT.

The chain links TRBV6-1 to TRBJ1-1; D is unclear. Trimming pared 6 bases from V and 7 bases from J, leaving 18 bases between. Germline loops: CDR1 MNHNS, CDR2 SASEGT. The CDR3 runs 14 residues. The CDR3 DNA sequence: TGTGCCAGCAGGCCGACTTCGGGCAGCGGTGAAGCTTTCTTT. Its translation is CASRPTSGSGEAFF.

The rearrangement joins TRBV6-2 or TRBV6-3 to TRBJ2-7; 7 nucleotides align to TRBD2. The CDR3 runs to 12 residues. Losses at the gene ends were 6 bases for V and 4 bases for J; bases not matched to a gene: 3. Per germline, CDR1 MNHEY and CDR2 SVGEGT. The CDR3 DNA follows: TGTGCCAGCAGGGGGGGGGATTACGAGCAGTACTTC. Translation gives CASRGGDYEQYF.

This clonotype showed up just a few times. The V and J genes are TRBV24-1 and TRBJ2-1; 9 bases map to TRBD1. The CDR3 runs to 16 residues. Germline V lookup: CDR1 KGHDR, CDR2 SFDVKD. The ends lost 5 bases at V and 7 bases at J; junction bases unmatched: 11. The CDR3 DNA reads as TGTGCCACCAGTGGGCAACCGGGACAGGGTGGGAATGAGCAGTTCTTC. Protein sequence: CATSGQPGQGGNEQFF.

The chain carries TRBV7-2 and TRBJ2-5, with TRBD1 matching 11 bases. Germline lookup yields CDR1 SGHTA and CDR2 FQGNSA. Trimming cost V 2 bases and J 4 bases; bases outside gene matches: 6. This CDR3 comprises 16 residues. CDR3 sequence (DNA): TGTGCCAGCAGCTTAATGGGACAGGGGGATTCAGAGACCCAGTACTTC. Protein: CASSLMGQGDSETQYF. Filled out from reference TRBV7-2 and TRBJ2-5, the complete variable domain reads GAGVSQSPSNKVTEKGKDVELRCDPISGHTALYWYRQSLGQGLEFLIYFQGNSAPDKSGLPSDRFSAERTGGSVSTLTIQRTQQEDSAVYLCASSLMGQGDSETQYFGPGTRLLVL.

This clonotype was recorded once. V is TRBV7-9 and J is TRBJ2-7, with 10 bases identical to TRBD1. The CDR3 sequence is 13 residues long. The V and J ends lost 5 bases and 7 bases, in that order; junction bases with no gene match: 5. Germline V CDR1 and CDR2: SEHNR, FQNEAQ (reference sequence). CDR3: CASSLGQGWEQYF. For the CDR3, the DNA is TGTGCCAGCAGCCTGGGACAGGGGTGGGAGCAGTACTTC.

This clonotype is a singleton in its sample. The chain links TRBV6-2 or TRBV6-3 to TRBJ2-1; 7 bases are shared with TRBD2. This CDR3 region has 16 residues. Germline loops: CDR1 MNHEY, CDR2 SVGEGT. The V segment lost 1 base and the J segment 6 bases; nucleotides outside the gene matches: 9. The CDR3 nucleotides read TGTGCCAGCAGTTACTATTTTACGACTAGCTCCAATGAGCAGTTCTTC. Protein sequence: CASSYYFTTSSNEQFF.

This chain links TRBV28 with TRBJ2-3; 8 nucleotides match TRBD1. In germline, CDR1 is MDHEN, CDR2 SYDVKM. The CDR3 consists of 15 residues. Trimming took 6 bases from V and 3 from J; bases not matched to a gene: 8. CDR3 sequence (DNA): TGTGCCAGCAGCCCCGACAGGGGTGGGACAGATACGCAGTATTTT. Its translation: CASSPDRGGTDTQYF.

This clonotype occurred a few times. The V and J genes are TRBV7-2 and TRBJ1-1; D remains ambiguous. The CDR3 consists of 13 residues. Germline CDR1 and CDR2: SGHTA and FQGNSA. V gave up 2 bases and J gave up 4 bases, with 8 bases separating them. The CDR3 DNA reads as TGTGCCAGCAGCTTACTTAAGGGCACTGAAGCTTTCTTT. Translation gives CASSLLKGTEAFF.

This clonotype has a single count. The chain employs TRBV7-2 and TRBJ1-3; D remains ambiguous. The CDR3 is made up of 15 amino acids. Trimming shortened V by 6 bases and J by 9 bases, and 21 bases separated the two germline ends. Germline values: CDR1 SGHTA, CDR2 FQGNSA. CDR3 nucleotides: TGTGCCAGCAGTATAGGGATCCGTGGGGTGGGCACCATATATTTT. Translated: CASSIGIRGVGTIYF.

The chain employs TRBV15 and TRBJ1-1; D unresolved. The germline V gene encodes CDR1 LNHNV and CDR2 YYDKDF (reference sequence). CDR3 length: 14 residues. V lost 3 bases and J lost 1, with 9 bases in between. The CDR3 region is CATSREAGNTEAFF. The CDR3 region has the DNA TGTGCCACCAGCAGGGAGGCGGGGAACACTGAAGCTTTCTTT.

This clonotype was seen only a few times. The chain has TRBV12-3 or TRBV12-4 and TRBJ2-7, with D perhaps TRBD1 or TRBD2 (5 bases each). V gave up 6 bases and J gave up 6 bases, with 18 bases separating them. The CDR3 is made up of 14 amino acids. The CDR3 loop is CASRKRDGWSEQYF. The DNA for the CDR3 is TGTGCCAGCAGGAAAAGGGACGGATGGAGCGAGCAGTACTTC.

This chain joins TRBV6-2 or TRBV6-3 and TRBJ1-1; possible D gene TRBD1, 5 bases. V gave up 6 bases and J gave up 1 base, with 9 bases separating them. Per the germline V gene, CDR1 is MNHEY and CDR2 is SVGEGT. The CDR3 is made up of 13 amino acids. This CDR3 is CASRPTGNTEAFF. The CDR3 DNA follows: TGTGCCAGCAGACCCACAGGGAACACTGAAGCTTTCTTT.

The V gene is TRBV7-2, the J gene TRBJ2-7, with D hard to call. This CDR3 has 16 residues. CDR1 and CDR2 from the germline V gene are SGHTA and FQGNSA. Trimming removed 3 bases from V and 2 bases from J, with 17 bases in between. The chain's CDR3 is CASSLVSGQAAYEQYF. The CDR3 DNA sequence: TGTGCCAGCAGCTTGGTGTCCGGGCAGGCGGCCTACGAGCAGTACTTC. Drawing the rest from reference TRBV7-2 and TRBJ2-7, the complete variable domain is GAGVSQSPSNKVTEKGKDVELRCDPISGHTALYWYRQSLGQGLEFLIYFQGNSAPDKSGLPSDRFSAERTGGSVSTLTIQRTQQEDSAVYLCASSLVSGQAAYEQYFGPGTRLTVT.

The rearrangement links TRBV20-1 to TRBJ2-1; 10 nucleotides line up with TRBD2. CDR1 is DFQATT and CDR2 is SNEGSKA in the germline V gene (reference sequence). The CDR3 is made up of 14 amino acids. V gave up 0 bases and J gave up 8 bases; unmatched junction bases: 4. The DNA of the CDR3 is TGCAGTGCTAGAGAGGTAGCGGGGGGCCATGAGCAGTTCTTC. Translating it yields CSAREVAGGHEQFF.

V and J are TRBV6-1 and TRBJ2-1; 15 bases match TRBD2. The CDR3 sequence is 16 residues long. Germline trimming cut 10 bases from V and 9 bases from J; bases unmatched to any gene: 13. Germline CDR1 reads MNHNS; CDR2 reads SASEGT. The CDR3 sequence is CAILGLAGGLGGEQFF. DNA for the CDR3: TGTGCCATTCTAGGACTAGCGGGAGGGCTAGGGGGTGAGCAGTTCTTC.

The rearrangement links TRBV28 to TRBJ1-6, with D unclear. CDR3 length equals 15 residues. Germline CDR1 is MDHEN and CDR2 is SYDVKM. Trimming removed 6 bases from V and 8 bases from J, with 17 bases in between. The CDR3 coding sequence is TGTGCCAGCAGGCCTGATAGAGGACGGGATTCACCCCTCCACTTT. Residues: CASRPDRGRDSPLHF.

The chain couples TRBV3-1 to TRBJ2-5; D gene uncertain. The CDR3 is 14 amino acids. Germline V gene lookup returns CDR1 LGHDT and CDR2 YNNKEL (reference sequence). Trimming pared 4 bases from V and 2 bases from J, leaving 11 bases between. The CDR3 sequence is CASSLWTKQETQYF. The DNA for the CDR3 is TGTGCCAGCAGCCTCTGGACCAAACAAGAGACCCAGTACTTC.

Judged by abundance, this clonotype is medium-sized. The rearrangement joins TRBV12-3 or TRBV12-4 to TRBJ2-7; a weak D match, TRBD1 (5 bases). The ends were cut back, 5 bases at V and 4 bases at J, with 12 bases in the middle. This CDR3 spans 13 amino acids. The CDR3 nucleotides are TGTGCCAGCAGTCCCCCCGACAGTTACGAGCAGTACTTC. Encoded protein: CASSPPDSYEQYF.

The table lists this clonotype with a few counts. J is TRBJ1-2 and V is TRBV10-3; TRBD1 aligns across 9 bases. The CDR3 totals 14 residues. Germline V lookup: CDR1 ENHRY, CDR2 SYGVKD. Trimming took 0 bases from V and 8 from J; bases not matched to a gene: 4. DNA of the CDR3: TGTGCCATCAGTGAGTCCGACAGGGGGGGCGGCTACACCTTC. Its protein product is CAISESDRGGGYTF.

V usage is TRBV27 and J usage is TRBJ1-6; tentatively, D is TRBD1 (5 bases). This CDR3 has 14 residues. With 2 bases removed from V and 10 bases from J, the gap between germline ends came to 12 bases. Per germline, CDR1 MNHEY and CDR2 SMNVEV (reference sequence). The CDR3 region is CASSLTGLWSPLHF. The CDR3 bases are TGTGCCAGCAGTTTAACAGGTCTGTGGTCACCCCTCCACTTT.